Following are 16 T cell receptor beta chains from one sample sequenced in a study of blood T cell repertoires in COVID-19 (dated by TCRdb to 2020 to 2021). Libraries were made using the immunoSEQ multiplex PCR assay. The source is immuneACCESS, and TCRdb retained only in-frame sequences with V and J called. Part of the clones is not carried over; for the studies checked, unresolved V genes explain less than half of this, and the remainder is unexplained. This sample lists some 100,000 clones; around 89% were detected once. The ten top clones hold about 5% of the sample. The sample consisted of peripheral blood. These receptors were obtained from an elderly woman with active COVID-19.

V gene TRBV7-7 combines with J gene TRBJ2-3; 8 nucleotides match TRBD2. CDR3 size: 16 residues. J gave up 1 base and V 1 base, and 4 bases lay outside the gene matches. The V gene's germline CDR1 is SSHAT and CDR2 FNYEAQ (reference sequence). Written as DNA, the CDR3 is TGTGCCAGCAGCTTAGTTGCGGGAGGAGGCACAGATACGCAGTATTTT. Protein product: CASSLVAGGGTDTQYF.

The chain uses TRBV5-1 and TRBJ2-5, with D possibly being TRBD1 (5 bases). V was pared by 0 bases and J by 4 bases, with 16 bases between. The CDR3 covers 16 residues. Germline CDR1 SGHRS, CDR2 YFSETQ. CDR3 coding DNA: TGCGCCAGCAGCTTGGCCGGGCAGAGAAGGGGAGAGACCCAGTACTTC. It yields the protein CASSLAGQRRGETQYF.

The rearrangement uses TRBV18 and TRBJ1-4, with 7 bases fitting TRBD1. Germline V lookup: CDR1 KGHSH, CDR2 LQKENI. With 2 bases clipped from V and 8 bases from J, the junction kept 5 bases outside the gene matches. CDR3 length: 14 residues. In DNA, the CDR3 is TGTGCCAGCTCACCAATGTTAGGGGGCGAAAAACTGTTTTTT. This codes for CASSPMLGGEKLFF.

The gene calls are TRBV15 and TRBJ2-7; the match to TRBD2 covers 9 bases. V was pared by 0 bases and J by 10 bases, with 4 bases of the junction left unmatched. CDR1 and CDR2 (germline): LNHNV, YYDKDF (reference sequence). The CDR3 loop spans 13 amino acids. CDR3 sequence: CATSRDPREGQYF. The DNA of the CDR3 is TGTGCCACCAGCAGAGATCCGCGGGAGGGCCAGTACTTC.

The rearrangement links TRBV6-5 to TRBJ2-7, with TRBD2 as a possible D gene (6 bases). CDR3 length: 15 residues. Germline V gene sequence: CDR1 MNHEY, CDR2 SVGAGI. The V gene lost 6 bases and the J gene lost 4 bases, with 19 bases spanning the gap. The CDR3 nucleotides are TGTGCCAGCAGCGGAGGGGCAGCGTCCTTATACGAGCAGTACTTC. It translates to CASSGGAASLYEQYF.

The rearrangement joins TRBV7-9 to TRBJ2-7; 10 bases align to TRBD1. The trim removed 3 bases at V and 5 bases at J, leaving 7 bases unmatched. This CDR3 is built from 15 residues. From germline, CDR1 is SEHNR and CDR2 FQNEAQ (reference sequence). CDR3 in DNA: TGTGCCAGCAGCTTTTTCCCGGGACAGGGGCACGAGCAGTACTTC. Residues: CASSFFPGQGHEQYF.

This sequence joins TRBV6-2 or TRBV6-3 and TRBJ2-1; a possible D gene is TRBD2 (5 bases). Germline-derived CDR1 and CDR2 are MNHEY and SVGEGT. There are 12 residues in the CDR3. Trimming stripped 2 bases from V and 7 bases from J, with 6 bases between. For the CDR3, the DNA is TGTGCCAGCAGTTACGGGAGAAATGAGCAGTTCTTC. The encoded protein is CASSYGRNEQFF.

This chain links TRBV25-1 with TRBJ2-3; no firm D call. The germline CDR1 and CDR2 sequences are MGHDK and SYGVNS. Trimming took off 0 bases at V and 0 bases at J, with 7 bases between the two ends. This CDR3 has 15 amino acids. This CDR3 is CASSEYPSSTDTQYF. DNA for the CDR3: TGTGCCAGCAGTGAATATCCTTCTAGCACAGATACGCAGTATTTT.

V usage is TRBV28 and J usage is TRBJ2-7; TRBD1 might be the D (6 bases). V was pared by 6 bases and J by 5 bases, with 14 bases between. The germline CDR1 and CDR2 sequences are MDHEN and SYDVKM. The CDR3 runs 13 residues. CDR3 DNA: TGTGCCAGCAGCATGGTAGCAGGGGACGAGCAGTACTTC. Its translation: CASSMVAGDEQYF.

The CDR3 sequence: CASSHLADMGEDEQFF. The CDR3 nucleotides read TGTGCCAGCAGCCACCTAGCGGATATGGGGGAAGATGAGCAGTTCTTC. The chain has TRBV4-2 and TRBJ2-1, with TRBD2 matching 7 bases. Germline V CDR1 and CDR2: LGHNA, YNFKEQ. This CDR3 is 16 amino acids long. Unmatched junction bases numbered 13, after V lost 3 bases and J lost 8 bases.

This clone showed up just a few times. The chain joins TRBV4-1 to TRBJ2-3; 7 bases are shared with TRBD2. V lost 2 bases, J lost 4 bases, and 9 bases stayed unmatched. The germline gives CDR1 MGHRA, CDR2 YSYEKL. This CDR3 region has 16 residues. CDR3 residues: CASSQSRAGAADTQYF. CDR3 nucleotides: TGCGCCAGCAGCCAATCAAGGGCGGGAGCGGCAGATACGCAGTATTTT.

The rearrangement uses TRBV29-1 and TRBJ2-7, with D possibly being TRBD1 (5 bases). Trimming shortened V by 5 bases and J by 1 base, and 12 bases separated the two germline ends. The CDR3 spans 13 residues. Germline-derived CDR1 and CDR2 are SQVTM and ANQGSEA. DNA of the CDR3: TGCAGCGTTAGCCCCAGGGCGTCCTACGAGCAGTACTTC. This encodes CSVSPRASYEQYF.

This chain links TRBV7-2 with TRBJ2-1, with TRBD2 identical over 12 bases. The CDR3 length is 16 residues. CDR1 and CDR2 from the germline V gene are SGHTA and FQGNSA. The ends lost 1 base at V and 9 bases at J; junction bases unmatched: 7. In nucleotides, the CDR3 is TGTGCCAGCAGCTTAGGACTAGCGGGAGTCATCCCTGAGCAGTTCTTC. This codes for CASSLGLAGVIPEQFF.

V and J are TRBV28 and TRBJ1-5; a weak D match, TRBD1 (6 bases). Trimming stripped 5 bases from V and 2 bases from J, with 16 bases between. CDR3 length: 16 amino acids. Germline values: CDR1 MDHEN, CDR2 SYDVKM. As DNA, the CDR3 is TGTGCCAGCAGTCTTTATCAGGGGTACGGCAATCAGCCCCAGCATTTT. Its protein product is CASSLYQGYGNQPQHF.

This chain links TRBV18 with TRBJ2-5; 8 bases line up with TRBD1. The CDR3 has 16 residues. The V and J ends lost 4 bases and 2 bases, in that order; junction bases with no gene match: 9. Per germline, CDR1 KGHSH and CDR2 LQKENI. Here the CDR3 DNA reads TGTGCCAGCTCACTATTAGCAGGGGGCCTTCAAGAGACCCAGTACTTC. Its translation is CASSLLAGGLQETQYF. Variable domain in full (rest from reference TRBV18 and TRBJ2-5): NAGVMQNPRHLVRRRGQEARLRCSPMKGHSHVYWYRQLPEEGLKFMVYLQKENIIDESGMPKERFSAEFPKEGPSILRIQQVVRGDSAAYFCASSLLAGGLQETQYFGPGTRLLVL.

The chain links TRBV28 to TRBJ1-2; D gene unclear. V was trimmed by 3 bases and J by 3 bases, leaving 17 bases between them. Per germline, CDR1 MDHEN and CDR2 SYDVKM. The CDR3 is made up of 16 amino acids. The CDR3 protein is CASSFPSIWAHYGYTF. DNA of the CDR3: TGTGCCAGCAGTTTCCCGTCCATTTGGGCCCACTATGGCTACACCTTC.